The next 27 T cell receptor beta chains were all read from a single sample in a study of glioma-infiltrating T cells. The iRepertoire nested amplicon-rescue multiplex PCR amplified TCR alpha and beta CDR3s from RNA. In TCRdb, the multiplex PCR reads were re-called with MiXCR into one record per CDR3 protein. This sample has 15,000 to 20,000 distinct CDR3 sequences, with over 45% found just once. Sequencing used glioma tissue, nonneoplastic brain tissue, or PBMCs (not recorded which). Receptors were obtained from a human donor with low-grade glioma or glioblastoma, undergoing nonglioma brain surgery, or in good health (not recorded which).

The CDR3: CASSQRNSQNEQFF. Here the CDR3 DNA reads TGCGCCAGCAGCCAAAGGAATAGCCAGAATGAGCAGTTCTTC. The chain couples TRBV4-1 to TRBJ2-1; no clear D. CDR1 MGHRA and CDR2 YSYEKL come from the germline V gene. Trimming shortened V by 2 bases and J by 7 bases, and 12 bases separated the two germline ends. The CDR3 covers 14 residues.

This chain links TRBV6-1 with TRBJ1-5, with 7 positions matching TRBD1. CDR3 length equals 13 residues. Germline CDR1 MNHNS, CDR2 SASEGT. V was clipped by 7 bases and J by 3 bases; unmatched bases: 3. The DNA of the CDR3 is TGTGCCAGCAAGGACAGGCTCAATCAGCCCCAGCATTTT. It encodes CASKDRLNQPQHF.

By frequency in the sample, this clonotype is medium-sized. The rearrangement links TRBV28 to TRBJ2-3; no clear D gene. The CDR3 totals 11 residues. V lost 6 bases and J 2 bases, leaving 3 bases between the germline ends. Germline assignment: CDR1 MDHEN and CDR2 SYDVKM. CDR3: CASSDTDTQYF. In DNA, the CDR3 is TGTGCCAGCAGCGACACAGATACGCAGTATTTT.

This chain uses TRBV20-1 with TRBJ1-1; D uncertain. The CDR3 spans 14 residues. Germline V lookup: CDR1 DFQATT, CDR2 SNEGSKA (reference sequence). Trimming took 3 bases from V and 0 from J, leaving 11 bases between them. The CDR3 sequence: CSASEARLNTEAFF. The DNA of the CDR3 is TGCAGTGCTAGTGAGGCCAGATTGAACACTGAAGCTTTCTTT.

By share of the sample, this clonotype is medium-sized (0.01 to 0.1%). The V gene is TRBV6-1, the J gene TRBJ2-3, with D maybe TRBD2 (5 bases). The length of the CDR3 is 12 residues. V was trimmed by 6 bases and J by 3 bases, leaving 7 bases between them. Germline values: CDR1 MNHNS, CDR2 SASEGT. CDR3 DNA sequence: TGTGCCAGCAGGTCGGGGACAGATACGCAGTATTTT. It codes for CASRSGTDTQYF.

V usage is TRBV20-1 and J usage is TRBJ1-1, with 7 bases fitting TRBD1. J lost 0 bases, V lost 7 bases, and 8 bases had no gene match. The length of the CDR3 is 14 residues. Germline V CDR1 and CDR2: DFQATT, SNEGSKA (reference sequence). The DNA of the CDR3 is TGCAGTGTCGTGACAGGGCTCATGAACACTGAAGCTTTCTTT. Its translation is CSVVTGLMNTEAFF.

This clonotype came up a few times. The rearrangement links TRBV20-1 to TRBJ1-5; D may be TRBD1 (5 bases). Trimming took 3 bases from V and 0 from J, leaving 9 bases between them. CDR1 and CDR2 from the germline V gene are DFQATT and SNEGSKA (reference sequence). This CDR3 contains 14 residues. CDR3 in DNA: TGCAGTGCTAGGACAGCCGATAGCAATCAGCCCCAGCATTTT. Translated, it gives CSARTADSNQPQHF.

Written as DNA, the CDR3 is TGTGCCAGCAGTTTATCGGCTAGCTACGAGCAGTACTTC. It encodes CASSLSASYEQYF. The chain couples TRBV27 to TRBJ2-7; D call uncertain. CDR1 MNHEY and CDR2 SMNVEV come from the germline V gene (reference sequence). This CDR3 region has 13 residues. Trimming removed 0 bases from V and 3 bases from J, with 6 bases in between.

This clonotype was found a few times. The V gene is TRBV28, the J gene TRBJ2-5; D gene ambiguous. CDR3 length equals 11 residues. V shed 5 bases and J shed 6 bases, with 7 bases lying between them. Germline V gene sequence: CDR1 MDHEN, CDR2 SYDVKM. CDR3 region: CASSDRQTQYF. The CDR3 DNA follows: TGTGCCAGCAGTGATAGGCAGACCCAGTACTTC.

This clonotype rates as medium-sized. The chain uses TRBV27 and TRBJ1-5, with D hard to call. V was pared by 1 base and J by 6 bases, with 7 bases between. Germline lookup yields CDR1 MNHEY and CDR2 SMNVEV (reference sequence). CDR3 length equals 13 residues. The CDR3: CASSLYNGQPQHF. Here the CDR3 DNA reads TGTGCCAGCAGTTTATACAATGGTCAGCCCCAGCATTTT.

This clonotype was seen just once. CDR3 sequence reads: CSARDRVQYNEQFF. DNA of the CDR3: TGCAGTGCTAGGGATCGGGTTCAGTACAATGAGCAGTTCTTC. J is TRBJ2-1 and V is TRBV20-1; D unclear. The CDR3 is made up of 14 amino acids. Germline-derived CDR1 and CDR2 are DFQATT and SNEGSKA (reference sequence). Trimming took 3 bases from V and 4 from J, leaving 13 bases between them.

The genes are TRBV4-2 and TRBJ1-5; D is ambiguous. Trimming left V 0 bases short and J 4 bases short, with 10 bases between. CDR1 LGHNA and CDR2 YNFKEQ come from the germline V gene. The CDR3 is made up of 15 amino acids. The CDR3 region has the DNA TGTGCCAGCAGCCAAGATGATTTGGGAAATCAGCCCCAGCATTTT. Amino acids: CASSQDDLGNQPQHF.

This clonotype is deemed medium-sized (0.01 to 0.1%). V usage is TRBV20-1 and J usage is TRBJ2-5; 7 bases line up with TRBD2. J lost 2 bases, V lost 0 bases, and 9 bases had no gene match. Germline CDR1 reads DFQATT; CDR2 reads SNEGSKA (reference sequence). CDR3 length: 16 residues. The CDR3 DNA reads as TGCAGTGCTAGAGATCGCGCTAGCGGCCTACAAGAGACCCAGTACTTC. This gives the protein CSARDRASGLQETQYF.

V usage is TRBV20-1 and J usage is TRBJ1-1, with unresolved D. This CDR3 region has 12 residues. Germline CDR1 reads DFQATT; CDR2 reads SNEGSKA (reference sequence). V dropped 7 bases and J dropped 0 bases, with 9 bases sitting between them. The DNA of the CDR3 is TGCAGTGAACAGACGATGAACACTGAAGCTTTCTTT. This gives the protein CSEQTMNTEAFF.

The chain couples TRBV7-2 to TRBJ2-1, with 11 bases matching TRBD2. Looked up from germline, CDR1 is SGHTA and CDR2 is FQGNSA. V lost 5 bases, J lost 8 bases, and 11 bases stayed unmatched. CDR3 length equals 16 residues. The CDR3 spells CASSQATSGRWYEQFF. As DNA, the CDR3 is TGTGCCAGCAGCCAGGCTACTAGCGGGAGATGGTATGAGCAGTTCTTC. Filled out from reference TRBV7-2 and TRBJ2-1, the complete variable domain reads GAGVSQSPSNKVTEKGKDVELRCDPISGHTALYWYRQSLGQGLEFLIYFQGNSAPDKSGLPSDRFSAERTGGSVSTLTIQRTQQEDSAVYLCASSQATSGRWYEQFFGPGTRLTVL.

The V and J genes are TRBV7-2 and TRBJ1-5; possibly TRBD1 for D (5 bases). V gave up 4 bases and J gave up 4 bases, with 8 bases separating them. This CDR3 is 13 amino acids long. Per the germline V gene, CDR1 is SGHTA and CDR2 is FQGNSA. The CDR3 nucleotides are TGTGCCAGCAGCTCCAGGGTGAATCAGCCCCAGCATTTT. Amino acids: CASSSRVNQPQHF.

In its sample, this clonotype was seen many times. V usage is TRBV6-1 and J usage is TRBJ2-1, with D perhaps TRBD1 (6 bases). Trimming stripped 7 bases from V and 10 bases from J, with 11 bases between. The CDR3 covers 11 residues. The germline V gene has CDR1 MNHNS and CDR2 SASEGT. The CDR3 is CASNRAFEQFF. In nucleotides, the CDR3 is TGTGCCAGCAACAGGGCCTTCGAGCAGTTCTTC.

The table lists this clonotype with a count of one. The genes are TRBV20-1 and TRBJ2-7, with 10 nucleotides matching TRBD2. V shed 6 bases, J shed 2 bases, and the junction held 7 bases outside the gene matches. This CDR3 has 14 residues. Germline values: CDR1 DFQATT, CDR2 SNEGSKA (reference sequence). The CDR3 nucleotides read TGCAGTGCCCCGTCACTAGCGGGGACCTACGAGCAGTACTTC. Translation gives CSAPSLAGTYEQYF.

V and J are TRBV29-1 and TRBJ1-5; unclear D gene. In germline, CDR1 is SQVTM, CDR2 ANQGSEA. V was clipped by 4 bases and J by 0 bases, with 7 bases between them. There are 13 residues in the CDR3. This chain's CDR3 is CSVGEYSNQPQHF. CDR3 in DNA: TGCAGCGTTGGGGAGTATAGCAATCAGCCCCAGCATTTT.

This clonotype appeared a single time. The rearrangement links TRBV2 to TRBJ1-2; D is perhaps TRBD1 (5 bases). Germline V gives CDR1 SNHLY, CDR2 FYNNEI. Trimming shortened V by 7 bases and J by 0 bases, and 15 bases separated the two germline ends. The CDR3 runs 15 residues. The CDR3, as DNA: TGTGCCAGCAAGAGAGATGGGACTCCTAACTATGGCTACACCTTC. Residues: CASKRDGTPNYGYTF.

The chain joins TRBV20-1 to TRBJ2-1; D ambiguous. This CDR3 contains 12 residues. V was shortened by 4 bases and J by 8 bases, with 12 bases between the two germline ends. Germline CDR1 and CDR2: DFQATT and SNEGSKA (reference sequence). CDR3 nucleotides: TGCAGTGCTAAGACTGCCTGGGATGAGCAGTTCTTC. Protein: CSAKTAWDEQFF.

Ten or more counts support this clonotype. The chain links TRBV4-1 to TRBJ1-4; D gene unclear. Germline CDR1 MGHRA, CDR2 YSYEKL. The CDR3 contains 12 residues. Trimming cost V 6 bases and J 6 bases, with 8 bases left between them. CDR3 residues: CASRGGDEKLFF. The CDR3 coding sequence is TGCGCCAGCAGAGGTGGGGATGAAAAACTGTTTTTT.

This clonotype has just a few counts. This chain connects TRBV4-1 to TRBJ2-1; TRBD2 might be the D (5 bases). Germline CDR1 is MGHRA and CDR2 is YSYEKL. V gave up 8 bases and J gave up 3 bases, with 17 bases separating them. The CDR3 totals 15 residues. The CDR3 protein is CASGRDSAIYNEQFF. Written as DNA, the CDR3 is TGCGCCAGCGGCCGGGATTCAGCAATCTACAATGAGCAGTTCTTC.

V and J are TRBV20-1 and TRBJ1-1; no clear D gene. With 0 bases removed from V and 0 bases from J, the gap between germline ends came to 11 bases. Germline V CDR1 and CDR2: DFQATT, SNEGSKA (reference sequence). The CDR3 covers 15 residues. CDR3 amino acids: CSARDSGTVNTEAFF. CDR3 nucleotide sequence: TGCAGTGCTAGAGATTCCGGCACAGTGAACACTGAAGCTTTCTTT.

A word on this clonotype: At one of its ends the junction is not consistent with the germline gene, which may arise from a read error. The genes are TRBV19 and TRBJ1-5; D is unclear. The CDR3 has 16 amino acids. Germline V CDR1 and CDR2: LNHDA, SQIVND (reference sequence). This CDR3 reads CASAKVGDSSHQPQHF. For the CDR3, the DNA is TGTGCCAGTGCCAAAGTAGGCGATTCTAGCCATCAGCCCCAGCATTTT.

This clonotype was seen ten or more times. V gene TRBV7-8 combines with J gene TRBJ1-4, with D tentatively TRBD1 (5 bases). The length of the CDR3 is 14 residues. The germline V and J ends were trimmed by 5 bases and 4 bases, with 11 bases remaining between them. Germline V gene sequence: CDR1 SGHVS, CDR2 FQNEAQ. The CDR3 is CASSATAGNEKLFF. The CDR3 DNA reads TGTGCCAGCAGCGCGACAGCCGGTAATGAAAAACTGTTTTTT.

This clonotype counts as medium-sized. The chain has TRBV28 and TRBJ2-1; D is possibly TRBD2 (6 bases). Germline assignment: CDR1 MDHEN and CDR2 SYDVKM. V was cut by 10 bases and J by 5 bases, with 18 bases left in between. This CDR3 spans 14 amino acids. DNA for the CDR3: TGTGCCACCAGGGAGTGGGCGGGGAACAATGAGCAGTTCTTC. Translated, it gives CATREWAGNNEQFF.